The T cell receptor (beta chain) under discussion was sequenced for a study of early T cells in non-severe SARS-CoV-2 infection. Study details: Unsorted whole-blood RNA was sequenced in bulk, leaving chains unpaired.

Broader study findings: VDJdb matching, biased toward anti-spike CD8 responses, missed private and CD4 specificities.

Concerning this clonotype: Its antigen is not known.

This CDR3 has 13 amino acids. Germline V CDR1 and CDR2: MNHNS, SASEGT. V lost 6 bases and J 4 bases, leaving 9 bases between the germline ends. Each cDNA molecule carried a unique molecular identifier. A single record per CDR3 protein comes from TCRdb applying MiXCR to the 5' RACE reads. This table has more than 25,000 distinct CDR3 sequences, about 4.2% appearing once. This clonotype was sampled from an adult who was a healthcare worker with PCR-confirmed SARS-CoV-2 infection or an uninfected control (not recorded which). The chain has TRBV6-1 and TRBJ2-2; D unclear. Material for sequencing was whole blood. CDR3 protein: CASRETGTGELFF. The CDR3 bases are TGTGCCAGCAGGGAAACGGGCACCGGGGAGCTGTTTTTT.